This TCR beta chain was retrieved from a study of blood T cell repertoires in COVID-19. Study information: Acute-phase and convalescent COVID-19 samples originated in the United States, Italy and Spain. Nucleic acid was either cDNA or gDNA, and it came from T cells, B-cell-depleted T cells, or PBMCs.

In the original analysis: Estimates of nucleated cell counts were drawn from the amplification of reference gene primers. TCRdb keeps only in-frame clones here, not all; method: immunoSEQ multiplex PCR. Clone size and V and J calls were adopted from that table, with D and trimming inferred from the DNA. The sample gives 90,000 to 110,000 clones, approximately 90% of which show up once; 1.1% is in the top ten. The receptor was derived from a human donor in a cohort sampled during active COVID-19. Specimen: peripheral blood.

The CDR3 here is CASSAAYEQYF. CDR3 DNA sequence: TGTGCCAGCAGTGCAGCCTACGAGCAGTACTTC. The chain links TRBV25-1 to TRBJ2-7; unclear D gene. The CDR3 loop spans 11 amino acids. Trimming took 4 bases from V and 2 from J, leaving 3 bases between them. Germline lookup yields CDR1 MGHDK and CDR2 SYGVNS.